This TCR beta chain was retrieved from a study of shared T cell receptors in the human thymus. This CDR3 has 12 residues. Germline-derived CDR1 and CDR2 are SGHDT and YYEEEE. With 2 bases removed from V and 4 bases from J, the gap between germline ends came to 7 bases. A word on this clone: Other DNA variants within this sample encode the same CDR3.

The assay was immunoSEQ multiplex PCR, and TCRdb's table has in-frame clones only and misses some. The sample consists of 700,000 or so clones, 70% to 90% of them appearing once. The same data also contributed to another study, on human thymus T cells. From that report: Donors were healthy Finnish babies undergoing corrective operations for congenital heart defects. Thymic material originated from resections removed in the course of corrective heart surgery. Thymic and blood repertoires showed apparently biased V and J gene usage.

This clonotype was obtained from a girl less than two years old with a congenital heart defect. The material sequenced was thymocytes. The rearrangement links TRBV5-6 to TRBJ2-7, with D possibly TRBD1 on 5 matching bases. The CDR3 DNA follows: TGTGCCAGCAGCTTAACAGGTTACGAGCAGTACTTC. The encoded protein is CASSLTGYEQYF.